This is a list of T cell receptor beta chains from one sample in a study of ipilimumab plus nivolumab after autologous stem cell transplantation. TCRdb's table, derived via immunoSEQ multiplex PCR, lists solely in-frame clones and lacks some. The top ten hold 2.2% of the sample, which has approximately 84,000 clones, 65% to 85% seen once. The sample in question was PBMCs, obtained in a trial of ipilimumab plus nivolumab as post-transplant consolidation. The source of these receptors is a male donor with diffuse large B-cell lymphoma. Each CDR3 is given with its conserved first and last residue. The D gene is left open where the match is weak. Clone size appears in some rows only: once, few, many, or a class for an expanded clone.

CDR3 protein: CASSYPISEAFF
CDR3 DNA: TGTGCCAGCAGTTACCCCATATCTGAAGCTTTCTTT
D gene: NA
clone size: few
V gene: TRBV6-5
J gene: TRBJ1-1

CDR3 protein: CASSRQGLGEQYF
CDR3 DNA: TGTGCCAGCAGCCGACAGGGCTTGGGGGAGCAGTACTTC
D gene: TRBD1
clone size: NA
V gene: TRBV2
J gene: TRBJ2-7

CDR3 protein: CASSVGQGITEAFF
CDR3 DNA: TGTGCCAGCAGCGTAGGTCAGGGGATCACTGAAGCTTTCTTT
D gene: NA
clone size: NA
V gene: TRBV9
J gene: TRBJ1-1

CDR3 protein: CASSVRLSHEQFF
CDR3 DNA: TGTGCCAGCAGTGTCCGTCTTTCCCATGAGCAGTTCTTC
D gene: NA
clone size: NA
V gene: TRBV6-5
J gene: TRBJ2-1

CDR3 protein: CASSERQGAKEKLFF
CDR3 DNA: TGTGCCAGCAGCGAAAGACAGGGGGCCAAGGAAAAACTGTTTTTT
D gene: TRBD1
clone size: NA
V gene: TRBV5-6
J gene: TRBJ1-4

CDR3 protein: CASSLMVAGGSNTQYF
CDR3 DNA: TGCGCCAGCAGCTTGATGGTTGCGGGGGGTTCAAATACGCAGTATTTT
D gene: TRBD2
clone size: NA
V gene: TRBV5-1
J gene: TRBJ2-3

CDR3 protein: CAISESAGTGENTEAFF
CDR3 DNA: TGTGCCATCAGTGAGTCGGCCGGGACAGGCGAGAACACTGAAGCTTTCTTT
D gene: TRBD1
clone size: few
V gene: TRBV10-3
J gene: TRBJ1-1

CDR3 protein: CASSLSIRTGGQETQYF
CDR3 DNA: TGTGCCAGCAGCTTGTCAATAAGGACGGGCGGACAAGAGACCCAGTACTTC
D gene: NA
clone size: NA
V gene: TRBV5-4
J gene: TRBJ2-5

CDR3 protein: CASSYRGRASTFF
CDR3 DNA: TGTGCCAGCAGTTACAGGGGGCGGGCATCGACTTTCTTT
D gene: TRBD1
clone size: NA
V gene: TRBV6-5
J gene: TRBJ1-1

CDR3 protein: CASSSSGPKNIQYF
CDR3 DNA: TGTGCCAGCTCGTCTAGCGGTCCCAAAAACATTCAGTACTTC
D gene: TRBD2
clone size: few
V gene: TRBV18
J gene: TRBJ2-4

CDR3 protein: CASRYDSYNSPLHF
CDR3 DNA: TGTGCCAGTAGATACGACTCCTATAATTCACCCCTCCACTTT
D gene: NA
clone size: few
V gene: TRBV19
J gene: TRBJ1-6

CDR3 protein: CASSPWGTGVTEAFF
CDR3 DNA: TGTGCCAGCAGCCCCTGGGGGACAGGGGTCACTGAAGCTTTCTTT
D gene: TRBD1
clone size: NA
V gene: TRBV7-8
J gene: TRBJ1-1

CDR3 protein: CASSMAGPSYGYTF
CDR3 DNA: TGTGCCAGTAGTATGGCGGGGCCTTCCTATGGCTACACCTTC
D gene: NA
clone size: few
V gene: TRBV19
J gene: TRBJ1-2

CDR3 protein: CASSLGGLTDTQYF
CDR3 DNA: TGTGCCAGCAGCTTAGGGGGGCTCACAGATACGCAGTATTTT
D gene: NA
clone size: NA
V gene: TRBV11-2
J gene: TRBJ2-3

CDR3 protein: CASSLYTSGQETQYF
CDR3 DNA: TGTGCCAGCAGCTTATACACTAGCGGCCAAGAGACCCAGTACTTC
D gene: TRBD2
clone size: NA
V gene: TRBV7-2
J gene: TRBJ2-5

CDR3 protein: CASRVAASTDTQYF
CDR3 DNA: TGTGCCAGCAGGGTAGCGGCTAGCACAGATACGCAGTATTTT
D gene: NA
clone size: NA
V gene: TRBV2
J gene: TRBJ2-3

CDR3 protein: CASSSGAGGTYNEQFF
CDR3 DNA: TGTGCCAGCAGCAGCGGAGCGGGGGGAACCTACAATGAGCAGTTCTTC
D gene: TRBD2
clone size: NA
V gene: TRBV11-2
J gene: TRBJ2-1

CDR3 protein: CASSLEFGPRAEQYF
CDR3 DNA: TGTGCCAGCAGCTTAGAATTTGGCCCGCGGGCCGAGCAGTACTTC
D gene: NA
clone size: once
V gene: TRBV7-7
J gene: TRBJ2-7

CDR3 protein: CASSLMGANTEAFF
CDR3 DNA: TGTGCCAGCAGCTTAATGGGGGCGAACACTGAAGCTTTCTTT
D gene: NA
clone size: NA
V gene: TRBV7-9
J gene: TRBJ1-1

CDR3 protein: CASRSPNSPLHF
CDR3 DNA: TGTGCCAGCAGGTCACCCAATTCACCCCTCCACTTT
D gene: NA
clone size: many
V gene: TRBV6-5
J gene: TRBJ1-6

CDR3 protein: CASSSRGNTEAFF
CDR3 DNA: TGTGCCAGCAGCTCCAGGGGGAACACTGAAGCTTTCTTT
D gene: NA
clone size: NA
V gene: TRBV7-8
J gene: TRBJ1-1

CDR3 protein: CASSLGQSGGYTF
CDR3 DNA: TGCGCCAGCAGCCTGGGACAGTCGGGGGGCTACACCTTC
D gene: TRBD1
clone size: NA
V gene: TRBV5-1
J gene: TRBJ1-2

CDR3 protein: CASMGDRRGNQPQHF
CDR3 DNA: TGTGCCAGCATGGGGGACAGGCGCGGCAATCAGCCCCAGCATTTT
D gene: NA
clone size: NA
V gene: TRBV21-1
J gene: TRBJ1-5

CDR3 protein: CARSFGDSGTF
CDR3 DNA: TGTGCCAGAAGCTTCGGGGACAGCGGGACTTTC
D gene: TRBD1
clone size: NA
V gene: TRBV5-3
J gene: TRBJ2-6

CDR3 protein: CASRASGTGELFF
CDR3 DNA: TGTGCCAGCCGGGCCTCGGGGACCGGGGAGCTGTTTTTT
D gene: NA
clone size: NA
V gene: TRBV11-3
J gene: TRBJ2-2

CDR3 protein: CASSYSRASSGNTIYF
CDR3 DNA: TGTGCCAGCAGTTACTCTAGGGCCTCCTCTGGAAACACCATATATTTT
D gene: NA
clone size: once
V gene: TRBV6-5
J gene: TRBJ1-3

CDR3 protein: CASGSPGTMVGYTF
CDR3 DNA: TGTGCCAGCGGAAGCCCCGGGACAATGGTTGGCTACACCTTC
D gene: NA
clone size: NA
V gene: TRBV6-5
J gene: TRBJ1-2

CDR3 protein: CASSSIQGASYNEQFF
CDR3 DNA: TGTGCCAGCAGCTCCATACAGGGAGCCTCCTACAATGAGCAGTTCTTC
D gene: NA
clone size: NA
V gene: TRBV5-6
J gene: TRBJ2-1

CDR3 protein: CASSPSTVNTEAFF
CDR3 DNA: TGTGCCAGCTCACCATCGACAGTGAACACTGAAGCTTTCTTT
D gene: NA
clone size: NA
V gene: TRBV18
J gene: TRBJ1-1

CDR3 protein: CASSENRVGYGYTF
CDR3 DNA: TGTGCCAGCAGCGAAAACAGGGTGGGCTATGGCTACACCTTC
D gene: NA
clone size: NA
V gene: TRBV9
J gene: TRBJ1-2

CDR3 protein: CASSPGTAFQETQYF
CDR3 DNA: TGTGCCAGCAGCCCGGGGACAGCATTCCAAGAGACCCAGTACTTC
D gene: TRBD1
clone size: NA
V gene: TRBV7-9
J gene: TRBJ2-5

CDR3 protein: CASSIGFQDYTIYF
CDR3 DNA: TGTGCCAGTAGTATTGGTTTCCAGGACTACACCATATATTTT
D gene: NA
clone size: NA
V gene: TRBV19
J gene: TRBJ1-3

CDR3 protein: CASAATGGNTKAFF
CDR3 DNA: TGTGCCAGCGCTGCGACAGGGGGGAACACTAAAGCTTTCTTT
D gene: TRBD1
clone size: NA
V gene: TRBV18
J gene: TRBJ1-1

CDR3 protein: CASSLVKGDNKNIQYF
CDR3 DNA: TGTGCCAGCAGCTTGGTCAAGGGGGACAATAAAAACATTCAGTACTTC
D gene: NA
clone size: NA
V gene: TRBV5-4
J gene: TRBJ2-4

CDR3 protein: CASKRGSSNEKLFF
CDR3 DNA: TGTGCCAGCAAGAGAGGGTCGTCGAATGAAAAACTGTTTTTT
D gene: NA
clone size: once
V gene: TRBV6-5
J gene: TRBJ1-4

CDR3 protein: CASSSLPAPQSEQYF
CDR3 DNA: TGTGCCAGTAGTTCGCTGCCCGCCCCCCAATCCGAGCAGTACTTC
D gene: NA
clone size: NA
V gene: TRBV19
J gene: TRBJ2-7

CDR3 protein: CARSGGKGINEQFF
CDR3 DNA: TGTGCCAGATCAGGGGGGAAGGGCATCAATGAGCAGTTCTTC
D gene: NA
clone size: NA
V gene: TRBV2
J gene: TRBJ2-1

CDR3 protein: CAWRGSGDIHYEQYF
CDR3 DNA: TGTGCCTGGAGAGGAAGCGGGGACATACACTACGAGCAGTACTTC
D gene: NA
clone size: NA
V gene: TRBV30
J gene: TRBJ2-7

CDR3 protein: CASSSDLGGTGELFF
CDR3 DNA: TGTGCCAGCAGCTCTGACCTCGGCGGCACCGGGGAGCTGTTTTTT
D gene: NA
clone size: NA
V gene: TRBV5-6
J gene: TRBJ2-2

CDR3 protein: CASSVGQQNEKLFF
CDR3 DNA: TGCGCCAGCAGTGTGGGACAGCAGAATGAAAAACTGTTTTTT
D gene: TRBD1
clone size: NA
V gene: TRBV10-2
J gene: TRBJ1-4

CDR3 protein: CASSEFLGQETQYF
CDR3 DNA: TGCGCCAGCAGTGAGTTTTTGGGCCAAGAGACCCAGTACTTC
D gene: NA
clone size: once
V gene: TRBV10-1
J gene: TRBJ2-5

CDR3 protein: CASSLVGLNEKLFF
CDR3 DNA: TGCGCCAGCAGCTTGGTGGGACTGAATGAAAAACTGTTTTTT
D gene: NA
clone size: NA
V gene: TRBV5-1
J gene: TRBJ1-4

CDR3 protein: CASSEAGSIVDTQYF
CDR3 DNA: TGTGCCAGCAGTGAAGCTGGGTCGATCGTAGATACGCAGTATTTT
D gene: NA
clone size: NA
V gene: TRBV6-1
J gene: TRBJ2-3

CDR3 protein: CAISEGTGGFRTNTQYF
CDR3 DNA: TGTGCCATCAGTGAAGGGACAGGGGGCTTTCGCACTAATACGCAGTATTTT
D gene: TRBD1
clone size: NA
V gene: TRBV10-3
J gene: TRBJ2-3

CDR3 protein: CATSRDRDRDNYGYTF
CDR3 DNA: TGTGCCACCAGCAGAGATCGGGACAGGGATAACTATGGCTACACCTTC
D gene: TRBD1
clone size: NA
V gene: TRBV15
J gene: TRBJ1-2

CDR3 protein: CASSKERRIGSNQPQHF
CDR3 DNA: TGTGCCAGCAGCAAAGAAAGACGGATTGGGAGCAATCAGCCCCAGCATTTT
D gene: NA
clone size: NA
V gene: TRBV21-1
J gene: TRBJ1-5

CDR3 protein: CASSRQGMGYEQYF
CDR3 DNA: TGTGCCAGCAGTCGACAGGGGATGGGCTACGAGCAGTACTTC
D gene: TRBD1
clone size: few
V gene: TRBV6-6
J gene: TRBJ2-7

CDR3 protein: CATKERQGSAEAFF
CDR3 DNA: TGTGCCACCAAAGAACGACAGGGGAGCGCTGAAGCTTTCTTT
D gene: TRBD1
clone size: NA
V gene: TRBV15
J gene: TRBJ1-1

CDR3 protein: CASSTGQGNYGYTF
CDR3 DNA: TGTGCCAGCAGCACAGGACAGGGGAACTATGGCTACACCTTC
D gene: TRBD1
clone size: NA
V gene: TRBV11-2
J gene: TRBJ1-2

CDR3 protein: CASSVRLVQETQYF
CDR3 DNA: TGTGCCAGTAGTGTCCGACTGGTCCAAGAGACCCAGTACTTC
D gene: NA
clone size: few
V gene: TRBV19
J gene: TRBJ2-5

CDR3 protein: CASSLAFVGGGLDEQFF
CDR3 DNA: TGTGCCAGCAGCTTGGCGTTTGTGGGGGGGGGCCTCGATGAGCAGTTCTTC
D gene: NA
clone size: once
V gene: TRBV5-4
J gene: TRBJ2-1

CDR3 protein: CASRAGTATPYNEQFF
CDR3 DNA: TGCGCCAGCAGGGCTGGGACCGCAACTCCCTACAATGAGCAGTTCTTC
D gene: NA
clone size: NA
V gene: TRBV5-1
J gene: TRBJ2-1

CDR3 protein: CASTEGATYNEQFF
CDR3 DNA: TGTGCCAGCACGGAGGGGGCTACCTACAATGAGCAGTTCTTC
D gene: NA
clone size: NA
V gene: TRBV2
J gene: TRBJ2-1